This TCR beta chain was sequenced during a study of beta chain features in type 1 diabetes. Across the whole study: Sorted cells from all samples, numbering approximately 100 million, were examined.

Expressed TCRB transcripts were sequenced because the entire RNA isolate underwent reverse transcription. TCRdb's table, derived via immunoSEQ multiplex PCR, lists solely in-frame clones and lacks some. The table has under 400,000 clones, about 12% seen once. Germline-derived CDR1 and CDR2 are SEHNR and FQNEAQ (reference sequence). The CDR3 consists of 17 residues. The V segment lost 1 base and the J segment 0 bases; nucleotides outside the gene matches: 6. General study results and limits: The naive, central memory and Treg TCRB repertoires showed an apparent similarity that was greater among patients than among healthy donors. A possible short-template PCR bias applies equally to patients and controls. Moderate yet significant TCRB CDR3 shortening was seen in Type 1 diabetes patients in all four CD4+ subsets.

This clone was seen a handful of times. Antigen: not known. The J gene is TRBJ1-5, the V gene TRBV7-9; 7 bases fit TRBD1. Sequences were obtained from naive CD4+ T cells from blood. The TCR comes from a woman in her late teens or twenties with type 1 diabetes. The CDR3 DNA follows: TGTGCCAGCAGCTTAGGGGACAGCCGACCTAGCAATCAGCCCCAGCATTTT. Its protein product is CASSLGDSRPSNQPQHF.